Presented here are 7 T cell receptor beta chains from one specimen sequenced in a study of T cell repertoires in cytomegalovirus infection. A single record per CDR3 protein comes from TCRdb applying MiXCR to the reads. The sample has about a million distinct CDR3 sequences; about a third are singletons. No antigen has been identified for these receptors. The source material was cultured CD8+ T cells from PBMCs, sampled from culture after CMV antigen stimulation. The receptors shown here come from a human donor in good health (CMV status not recorded). Some clones in this sample may be carry-over from other donors' samples.

The chain combines TRBV6-1 with TRBJ2-2, with TRBD2 matching over 13 bases. This CDR3 has 17 residues. V was clipped by 2 bases and J by 5 bases; unmatched bases: 5. The germline CDR1 and CDR2 sequences are MNHNS and SASEGT. CDR3 in DNA: TGTGCCAGCAGTGAACCGACTAGCGGGGGGACAACCGGGGAGCTGTTTTTT. Its protein is CASSEPTSGGTTGELFF.

This clonotype has just a few counts. The chain links TRBV12-3 or TRBV12-4 to TRBJ2-3; 15 positions agree with TRBD2. CDR3 length equals 18 residues. The junction had 11 bases not matched to a gene; V was cut back by 6 bases and J by 4 bases. The DNA for the CDR3 is TGTGCCAGCAGCAGGACTAGCGGGGGGGCCGAAAGTGCAGATACGCAGTATTTT. Translation gives CASSRTSGGAESADTQYF.

The chain uses TRBV6-6 and TRBJ1-1; 8 positions match TRBD1. Trimming at V came to 2 bases and at J to 3 bases, leaving 2 bases not matched to a gene. Germline values: CDR1 MNHNY, CDR2 SVGAGI (reference sequence). This CDR3 region has 14 residues. The CDR3 sequence: CASSYQGAHTEAFF. The DNA for the CDR3 is TGTGCCAGCAGTTACCAGGGGGCGCACACTGAAGCTTTCTTT.

This clonotype has a handful of counts. The V and J genes are TRBV6-1 and TRBJ1-5; D perhaps matches TRBD1 (6 bases). Germline V gene sequence: CDR1 MNHNS, CDR2 SASEGT. This CDR3 has 19 amino acids. The V end lost 6 bases, the J end lost 4 bases, and 28 bases lay between the germline ends. This chain's CDR3 is CASRGGRTVWGFGNQPQHF. CDR3 DNA: TGTGCCAGCAGAGGAGGGAGGACAGTTTGGGGTTTCGGGAATCAGCCCCAGCATTTT.

This clonotype was seen more than once but under ten times. The chain links TRBV19 to TRBJ1-2; D not certain. Germline loops: CDR1 LNHDA, CDR2 SQIVND (reference sequence). The CDR3 runs 18 residues. Trimming cost V 7 bases and J 4 bases, with 28 bases left between them. The CDR3 region has the DNA TGTGCCAGTAATGCCTTTCCCGGGTCTAAGAAGCTAAGCTATGGCTACACCTTC. Its protein is CASNAFPGSKKLSYGYTF.

With respect to this clonotype: At one end the junction does not follow the germline gene, possibly because of a read error. The rearrangement links TRBV7-4 to TRBJ2-3; D ambiguous. Germline CDR1 reads SGHVT; CDR2 reads SQSDAQ. This CDR3 region has 13 residues. As DNA, the CDR3 is TGTGCCAACAGCCCCGGTGGCACAGATACGCAGTATTTT. It codes for CANSPGGTDTQYF.

This clonotype was seen only once. The chain uses TRBV11-2 and TRBJ1-3, with TRBD1 matching 7 bases. The CDR3 length is 17 residues. Trimming at V came to 1 base and at J to 0 bases, leaving 6 bases not matched to a gene. Germline CDR1 SGHAT, CDR2 FQNNGV. Here the CDR3 DNA reads TGTGCCAGCAGCTTAGTTCAAGGGGGCGACTCTGGAAACACCATATATTTT. It codes for CASSLVQGGDSGNTIYF.